One and the same sample provided the 21 T cell receptor beta chains below, sequenced in a study of tumor-infiltrating lymphocytes in primary liver carcinoma. Constant-region priming of 500 ng total RNA yielded TCR beta cDNA. Slightly modified ARM-PCR with three nested multiplex PCR rounds yielded TCR beta libraries. The two initial PCR rounds, nine to eleven cycles each, used TRBV1-TRBV30 forward and C-beta reverse primers. Each CDR3 protein is one row after TCRdb ran MiXCR on the multiplex PCR reads. The sample has 310,000 or so distinct CDR3 sequences; 65% are singletons. The authors took blood RNA from unsorted whole blood and also extracted germline DNA. Sequenced sample: peripheral blood. The receptors come from a man between 35 and 55 years old with primary liver carcinoma and hepatitis B virus infection.

As for this clonotype: The CDR3 does not end in the conserved phenylalanine or tryptophan, so this is likely a read error. It is unclear where the CDR3 begins or ends on the DNA, so no DNA is shown, and the CDR3 is as TCRdb lists it. V gene TRBV11-1 combines with J gene TRBJ2-7; TRBD1, the table's D call, lacks a check against the DNA. Ends included, the CDR3 has 14 residues. Germline CDR1 and CDR2: SGHAT and FQDESV (reference sequence). This CDR3 reads CASSLAWGSHEQYL.

Comment on this clonotype: Sequence at one end of the junction differs from germline and may be a read error. The rearrangement uses TRBV29-1 and TRBJ1-2; no definite D call. CDR3 length: 12 amino acids. Germline values: CDR1 SQVTM, CDR2 ANQGSEA. CDR3 residues: CSSTGCNYGNTF. CDR3 bases: TGCAGCTCAACCGGCTGTAACTATGGCAACACCTTC.

For this clonotype: Here the CDR3 omits its conserved ending phenylalanine or tryptophan, so a read error is the likely source. This chain connects TRBV11-2 to TRBJ2-7, with 7 positions matching TRBD2. CDR3 length equals 16 residues. Germline V CDR1 and CDR2: SGHAT, FQNNGV. CDR3: CASSLVWCGRSYGQYL. CDR3 sequence (DNA): TGTGCCAGCAGCTTAGTTTGGTGCGGGAGATCCTACGGGCAGTACTTA.

Worth noting for this clonotype: A clone one base away is much larger, so this may be a read error. This sequence joins TRBV6-2 or TRBV6-3 and TRBJ2-1, with 9 bases identical to TRBD2. The CDR3 length is 17 residues. Germline V gene lookup returns CDR1 MNHEY and CDR2 SVGEGT. The CDR3: CAGSYSPPSGIHNEQFF. The CDR3 nucleotides read TGTGCCGGCAGTTACTCGCCTCCTAGCGGGATCCACAATGAGCAGTTCTTC.

The chain joins TRBV6-1 to TRBJ1-3, with TRBD1 as a possible D gene (5 bases). The CDR3 covers 15 residues. The V and J ends lost 10 bases and 0 bases respectively, with 16 bases between them. Germline assignment: CDR1 MNHNS and CDR2 SASEGT. The CDR3, as DNA: TGTGCCAACAGGCGAACACAAAACTCTGGAAACACCATATATTTT. The encoded protein is CANRRTQNSGNTIYF.

Concerning this clonotype: One junction end does not reproduce the germline sequence, and a read error may be involved. The gene calls are TRBV5-1 and TRBJ1-2; D is unclear. This CDR3 contains 14 residues. Germline CDR1 is SGHRS and CDR2 is YFSETQ. Here the CDR3 DNA reads TGCGCCAGCAGTTTGGGCACGACTAACTATGGCTACACCTTC. This sequence encodes CASSLGTTNYGYTF.

The rearrangement joins TRBV12-3 or TRBV12-4 to TRBJ1-4; D call uncertain. Trimming pared 8 bases from V and 7 bases from J, leaving 17 bases between. This CDR3 is built from 14 residues. This CDR3 is CASCDRWASEKLFF. CDR3 DNA sequence: TGTGCCAGCTGTGATCGTTGGGCTAGTGAAAAACTGTTTTTT.

Concerning this clonotype itself: The CDR3 does not end in the conserved phenylalanine or tryptophan, so this is likely a read error. V gene TRBV4-2 combines with J gene TRBJ1-6; D remains unclear. This CDR3 contains 15 residues. Looked up from germline, CDR1 is LGHNA and CDR2 is YNFKEQ. The CDR3: CTSNDGGNPNSPLHY. In DNA, the CDR3 is TGTACCAGCAACGACGGAGGGAACCCAAATTCACCCCTCCACTAT.

This clonotype has ten or more counts. DNA of the CDR3: TGCAGCGTTCCCGGGACCCAAGAGACCCAGTACTTC. This translates into CSVPGTQETQYF. The chain is built from TRBV29-1 and TRBJ2-5; D tentatively reads TRBD1 or TRBD2 (5 bases each). Trimming removed 5 bases from V and 1 base from J, with 8 bases in between. The CDR3 is 12 amino acids. Germline V gene lookup returns CDR1 SQVTM and CDR2 ANQGSEA.

On this clonotype itself: A read error is possible here, since a much larger clone lies one base away. The rearrangement uses TRBV6-5 and TRBJ2-1; TRBD2 matches 7 bases. The CDR3 runs to 16 residues. Germline assignment: CDR1 MNHEY and CDR2 SVGAGI. V shed 5 bases, J shed 3 bases, and the junction held 10 bases outside the gene matches. The DNA of the CDR3 is TGTGCCAGCAGTCGGGAGGCCTTCAGCTACTACAATGAGCAGTTCTTC. Residues: CASSREAFSYYNEQFF.

The rearrangement links TRBV12-3 or TRBV12-4 to TRBJ2-3, with D unresolved. This CDR3 has 15 residues. V lost 2 bases to trimming and J lost 0 bases, with 9 bases between them. For the CDR3, the DNA is TGTGCCAGCAGTTTACCAACGGGTAGCACAGATACGCAGTATTTT. Translated, it gives CASSLPTGSTDTQYF.

This clonotype was detected many times. The chain carries TRBV11-2 and TRBJ2-2, with D tentatively TRBD1 (5 bases). Trimming cost V 0 bases and J 6 bases, with 8 bases left between them. There are 14 residues in the CDR3. Germline V gene lookup returns CDR1 SGHAT and CDR2 FQNNGV. The CDR3: CASSLDLGAGELFF. For the CDR3, the DNA is TGTGCCAGCAGCTTAGATCTAGGGGCCGGGGAGCTGTTTTTT.

Of note for this clonotype: A read error may produce the germline difference seen at one junction end. The genes are TRBV11-2 and TRBJ2-3; TRBD2 matches at 7 bases. The CDR3 runs 15 residues. The germline CDR1 and CDR2 sequences are SGHAT and FQNNGV. CDR3 amino acids: CTSSPLRGRIDTQYF. Here the CDR3 DNA reads TGTACCAGCAGCCCCCTGCGCGGGAGAATAGATACGCAGTATTTT.

Notes on this clonotype: With a much larger clone just one base away, this may be a read error. The chain combines TRBV6-1 with TRBJ1-1; no definite D call. V was trimmed by 4 bases and J by 4 bases, leaving 13 bases between them. The CDR3 sequence is 14 residues long. Germline V gene sequence: CDR1 MNHNS, CDR2 SASEGT. The CDR3 sequence: CASSAETRLTEAFF. CDR3 in DNA: TGTGCCAGCAGTGCGGAGACTCGGCTCACTGAAGCTTTCTTT.

Turning to this clonotype: A much more abundant neighbour one base away suggests this may be a read error. The chain combines TRBV29-1 with TRBJ2-3; the D gene is possibly TRBD1 (6 bases). V was shortened by 0 bases and J by 5 bases, with 15 bases between the two germline ends. CDR1 SQVTM and CDR2 ANQGSEA come from the germline V gene. This CDR3 spans 15 amino acids. The CDR3 bases are TGCAGCGTTGAAGAGAGAAACAGGGAACTAGATACGCAGTATTTT. It translates to CSVEERNRELDTQYF.

About this clonotype: A much bigger clone sits one base away, suggesting this may be a read error. The chain has TRBV30 and TRBJ1-2; D ambiguous. The length of the CDR3 is 12 residues. Germline V gene sequence: CDR1 GTSNPN, CDR2 SVGIG (reference sequence). This CDR3 reads CAWGIGLYGYAF. As DNA, the CDR3 is TGTGCCTGGGGGATAGGACTTTATGGCTACGCCTTC.

Turning to this clonotype: A much larger clonotype is one base distant, so this may be a read error. The chain employs TRBV12-3 or TRBV12-4 and TRBJ2-5, with D possibly TRBD2 on 6 matching bases. The CDR3 has 13 residues. With 6 bases removed from V and 3 bases from J, the gap between germline ends came to 11 bases. In DNA form, the CDR3 reads TGTGCCAGCAGCAGACCGGGAGAAGAGACCCAGTACTTC. Its translation: CASSRPGEETQYF.

This clonotype was recorded only once. A much larger clone differs by one base, so this may be a read error. The V gene is TRBV28, the J gene TRBJ2-7; 14 bases map to TRBD2. The CDR3 has 16 amino acids. The V gene end was trimmed by 5 bases and the J gene end by 6 bases; junction bases not matched to a gene: 9. Germline assignment: CDR1 MDHEN and CDR2 SYDVKM. The CDR3 bases are TGTGCCAGCAGTCCTCCGGGACTAGCGGGAGAAAGCGAGCAGTACTTC. This codes for CASSPPGLAGESEQYF.

As regards this clonotype: A junction end diverges from the germline sequence, so it may reflect a read error. The CDR3 here is CASSWDFSYELYF. As DNA, the CDR3 is TGTGCCAGCAGTTGGGACTTCTCCTACGAGCTGTACTTC. The genes are TRBV11-2 and TRBJ2-7; D might be TRBD2 (6 bases). Germline V gene sequence: CDR1 SGHAT, CDR2 FQNNGV. The CDR3 spans 13 residues.

On this clonotype: Sequence at one end of the junction differs from germline and may be a read error. The chain joins TRBV12-3 or TRBV12-4 to TRBJ2-3; no firm D call. This CDR3 contains 14 residues. In nucleotides, the CDR3 is TGTGCCAGCAATTTAGTTTCCGTATCAGATACGCAGTATTTT. This translates into CASNLVSVSDTQYF.

The gene calls are TRBV6-5 and TRBJ1-5; TRBD1 is a possible D gene (5 bases). Germline-derived CDR1 and CDR2 are MNHEY and SVGAGI. The CDR3 is made up of 15 amino acids. The ends were cut back, 4 bases at V and 2 bases at J, with 12 bases in the middle. The CDR3 DNA follows: TGTGCCAGCAGTTCGACAGCGATTGGCAATCAGCCCCAGCATTTT. The encoded protein is CASSSTAIGNQPQHF.